This T cell receptor (beta chain) was recorded in a study of CD4 T cells in relation to SARS-CoV-2 and coronaviruses. In regard to this clone: Antigen: not known.

CDR3 size: 14 residues. V lost 9 bases to trimming and J lost 6 bases, with 16 bases between them. Germline-derived CDR1 and CDR2 are KGHDR and SFDVKD. Sequencing was performed with immunoSEQ multiplex PCR; in TCRdb, only in-frame clones are kept and a portion is missing. This sample has roughly 41,000 clones, with roughly 84% found just once. Sequenced input: naive CD4+ T cells from PBMCs, cultured in vitro. Stated subset: naive CD4+ T cells isolated by negative enrichment. The TCR comes from an adult with COVID-19. J is TRBJ2-2 and V is TRBV24-1, with a weak D call TRBD2 (7 bases). Here the CDR3 reads CATSPTGGPGELFF. The CDR3 DNA sequence: TGTGCCACCTCCCCCACGGGGGGCCCCGGGGAGCTGTTTTTT.